Described below is a single T cell receptor beta chain sequence and its context. The target antigen is unknown. The sequenced fragment ends 3 residues before the CDR3 boundary, so the rest is inferred from the germline J gene. The data were obtained in a study of T cells in women clearing cervical HPV infection. Germline-derived CDR1 and CDR2 are MNHNS and SASEGT. The CDR3 is 15 amino acids. After removal of 4 bases from V and 5 bases from J, the junction contained 7 bases not matched to a gene. Assay used: immunoSEQ multiplex PCR; TCRdb lists only in-frame clones, some missing. Recorded for this sample: around 44,000 clones. General study results and limits: Repertoire richness, not evenness, was significantly elevated in CIN3+ cases versus controls.

The V and J genes are TRBV6-1 and TRBJ2-5, with 10 bases matching TRBD2. The sequenced sample consisted of blood buffy coat. The receptor was derived from a woman aged 18 to 75 with a cervical HPV16 infection that either progressed to CIN3+ or cleared (not recorded which). CDR3 bases read: TGTGCCAGCAGTGGATTAGCGGGAGGAGATGAGACC. Protein sequence: CASSGLAGGDET. The entire CDR3 is CASSGLAGGDETQYF.